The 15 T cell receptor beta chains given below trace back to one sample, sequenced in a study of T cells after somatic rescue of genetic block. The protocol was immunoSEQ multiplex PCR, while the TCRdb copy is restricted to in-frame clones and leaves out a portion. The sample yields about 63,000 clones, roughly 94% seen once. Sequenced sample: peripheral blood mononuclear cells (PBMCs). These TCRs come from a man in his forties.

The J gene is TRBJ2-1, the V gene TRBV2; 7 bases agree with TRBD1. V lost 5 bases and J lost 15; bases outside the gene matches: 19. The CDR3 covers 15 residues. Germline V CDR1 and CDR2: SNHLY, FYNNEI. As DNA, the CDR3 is TGTGCCAGCAGTTCAAGACAGGGCCCCGGTCAACGTCTGTTCTTC. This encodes CASSSRQGPGQRLFF.

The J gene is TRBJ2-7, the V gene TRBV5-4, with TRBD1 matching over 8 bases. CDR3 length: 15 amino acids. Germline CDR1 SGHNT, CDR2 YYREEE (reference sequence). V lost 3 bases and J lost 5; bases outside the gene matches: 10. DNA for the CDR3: TGTGCCAGCAGCTCCCAAGACAGGGGAGTAGACGAGCAGTACTTC. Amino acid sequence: CASSSQDRGVDEQYF.

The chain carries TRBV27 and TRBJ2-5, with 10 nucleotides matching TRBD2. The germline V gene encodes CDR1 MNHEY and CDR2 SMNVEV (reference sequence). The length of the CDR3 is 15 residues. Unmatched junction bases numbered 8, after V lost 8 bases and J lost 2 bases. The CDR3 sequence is CASGLLAGRQETQYF. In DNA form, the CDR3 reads TGTGCCAGCGGGTTACTAGCGGGGCGGCAAGAGACCCAGTACTTC.

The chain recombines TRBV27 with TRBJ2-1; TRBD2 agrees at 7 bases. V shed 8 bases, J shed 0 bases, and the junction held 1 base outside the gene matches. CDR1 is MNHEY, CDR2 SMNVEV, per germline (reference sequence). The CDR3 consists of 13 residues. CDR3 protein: CASGRASYNEQFF. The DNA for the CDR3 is TGTGCCAGCGGGAGGGCCTCCTACAATGAGCAGTTCTTC.

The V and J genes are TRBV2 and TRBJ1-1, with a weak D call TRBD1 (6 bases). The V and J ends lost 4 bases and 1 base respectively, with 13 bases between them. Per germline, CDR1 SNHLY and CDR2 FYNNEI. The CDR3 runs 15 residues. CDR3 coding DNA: TGTGCCAGCAGTGGGGCGGGGGGCGAGAACACTGAAGCTTTCTTT. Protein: CASSGAGGENTEAFF.

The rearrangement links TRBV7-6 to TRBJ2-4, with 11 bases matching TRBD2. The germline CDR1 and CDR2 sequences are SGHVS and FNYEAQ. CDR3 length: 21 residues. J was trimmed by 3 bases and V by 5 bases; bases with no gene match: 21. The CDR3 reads CASSPTVFVAGGVGGKNIQYF. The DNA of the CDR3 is TGTGCCAGCAGCCCTACCGTTTTTGTAGCGGGGGGGGTTGGTGGCAAAAACATTCAGTACTTC. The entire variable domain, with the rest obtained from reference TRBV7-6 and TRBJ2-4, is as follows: GAGVSQSPRYKVTKRGQDVALRCDPISGHVSLYWYRQALGQGPEFLTYFNYEAQQDKSGLPNDRFSAERPEGSISTLTIQRTEQRDSAMYRCASSPTVFVAGGVGGKNIQYFGAGTRLSVL.

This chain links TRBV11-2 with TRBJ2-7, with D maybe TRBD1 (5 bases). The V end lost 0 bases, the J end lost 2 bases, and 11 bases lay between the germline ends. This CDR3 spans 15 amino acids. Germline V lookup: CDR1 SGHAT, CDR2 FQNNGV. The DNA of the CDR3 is TGTGCCAGCAGCTTAGACCCCGCAGGGCCCTACGAGCAGTACTTC. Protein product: CASSLDPAGPYEQYF.

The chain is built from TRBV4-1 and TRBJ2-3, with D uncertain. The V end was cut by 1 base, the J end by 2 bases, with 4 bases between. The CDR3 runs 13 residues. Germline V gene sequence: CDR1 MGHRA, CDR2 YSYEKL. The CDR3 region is CASSQGVTDTQYF. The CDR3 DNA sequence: TGCGCCAGCAGCCAAGGGGTCACAGATACGCAGTATTTT.

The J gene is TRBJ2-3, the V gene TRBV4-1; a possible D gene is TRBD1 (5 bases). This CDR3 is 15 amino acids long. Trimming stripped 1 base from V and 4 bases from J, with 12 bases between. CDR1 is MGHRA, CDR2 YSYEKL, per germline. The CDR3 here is CASSQVQGGADTQYF. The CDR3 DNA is TGCGCCAGCAGCCAAGTTCAGGGTGGGGCAGATACGCAGTATTTT.

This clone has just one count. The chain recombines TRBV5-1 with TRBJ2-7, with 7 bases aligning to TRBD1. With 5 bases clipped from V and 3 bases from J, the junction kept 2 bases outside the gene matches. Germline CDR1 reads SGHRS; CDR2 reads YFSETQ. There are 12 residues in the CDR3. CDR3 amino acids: CASRRTGYEQYF. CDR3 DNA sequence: TGCGCCAGCAGGAGGACAGGCTACGAGCAGTACTTC. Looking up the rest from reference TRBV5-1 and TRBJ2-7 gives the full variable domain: KAGVTQTPRYLIKTRGQQVTLSCSPISGHRSVSWYQQTPGQGLQFLFEYFSETQRNKGNFPGRFSGRQFSNSRSEMNVSTLELGDSALYLCASRRTGYEQYFGPGTRLTVT.

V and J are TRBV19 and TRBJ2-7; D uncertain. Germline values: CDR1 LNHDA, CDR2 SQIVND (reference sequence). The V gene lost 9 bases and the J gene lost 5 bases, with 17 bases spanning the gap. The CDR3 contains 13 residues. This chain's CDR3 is CASLPRVAHEQYF. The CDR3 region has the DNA TGTGCCAGCCTCCCACGCGTAGCTCACGAGCAGTACTTC.

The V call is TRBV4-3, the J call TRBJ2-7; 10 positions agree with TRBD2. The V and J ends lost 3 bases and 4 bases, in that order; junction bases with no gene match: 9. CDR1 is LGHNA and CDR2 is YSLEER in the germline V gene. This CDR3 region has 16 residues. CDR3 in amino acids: CASSQDASGSRYEQYF. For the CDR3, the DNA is TGCGCCAGCAGCCAGGACGCTAGCGGGAGTAGGTACGAGCAGTACTTC.

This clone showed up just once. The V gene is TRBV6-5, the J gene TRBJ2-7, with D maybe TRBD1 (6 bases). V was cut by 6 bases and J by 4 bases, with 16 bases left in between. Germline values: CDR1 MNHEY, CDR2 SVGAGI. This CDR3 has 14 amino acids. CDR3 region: CASSQFGTNYEQYF. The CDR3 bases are TGTGCCAGCAGCCAATTCGGGACAAATTACGAGCAGTACTTC.

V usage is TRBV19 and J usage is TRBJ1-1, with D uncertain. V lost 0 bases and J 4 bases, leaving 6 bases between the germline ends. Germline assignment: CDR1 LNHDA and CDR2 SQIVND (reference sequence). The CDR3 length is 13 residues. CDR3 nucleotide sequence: TGTGCCAGTAGTATAGACACCAGCACTGAAGCTTTCTTT. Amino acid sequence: CASSIDTSTEAFF.

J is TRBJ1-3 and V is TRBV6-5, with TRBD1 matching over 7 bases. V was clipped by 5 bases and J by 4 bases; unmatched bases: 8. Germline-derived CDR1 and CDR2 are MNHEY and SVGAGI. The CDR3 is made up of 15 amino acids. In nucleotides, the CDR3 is TGTGCCAGCAGTCCCGGGGACAGTATCGGAAACACCATATATTTT. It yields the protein CASSPGDSIGNTIYF.